The text below deals with one T cell receptor (beta chain). This clone has a handful of counts. What this receptor recognizes is not known. The record has no base qualities; no much larger clone is one base away. This specimen belongs to a study of beta chain features in type 1 diabetes listed by TCRdb under 2018. In the study overall: Patients and healthy donors did not differ in mean age, gender distribution, total cell number or subset yield. Across all samples, 107,917,701 sorted cells were examined, and cell number per subset correlated strongly with RNA yield. The study compared TCRB repertoires of sorted circulating CD4+ T cell subsets between recently diagnosed type 1 diabetes patients and matched healthy donors. Regulatory and stem cell-like memory subsets were obtained from only 8 patients and roughly 8 healthy donors, while naive and central memory subsets were obtained from all 30 or so donors. What the study reported, not specific to this receptor: A moderate but significant shortening of TCRB CDR3 length was observed in type 1 diabetes patients in all four CD4+ subsets. Because cDNA rather than genomic DNA was sequenced, highly expressing activated cells could have been over-represented, although no difference in activation and CD3 levels was found between groups. HLA sub-analyses involved small numbers of individuals, so any influence of HLA type on TCRB rearrangement remained unresolved. Patients with type 1 diabetes made fewer insertions and deleted more nucleotides at VDJ recombination sites, implying thymic rearrangement abnormalities. PCR might favor shorter templates, but patient and control samples were amplified and corrected together, so any skew would affect both groups equally. Naive, central memory and regulatory TCRB repertoires appeared more similar among patients than among healthy donors.

All of the isolated RNA was reverse transcribed with the High Capacity cDNA Reverse Transcription Kit, so expressed TCRB transcripts were sequenced. Deep immunoSEQ sequencing was applied to naive, central memory and regulatory T cell samples, giving an average of about 3.4 million total reads per sample. Sorted cells were lysed in RLT buffer and RNA was extracted with DNase-treated RNeasy Micro or Mini kits, depending on cell number. To prevent cross-contamination, every cell subset was processed on its own, while patient and healthy donor samples were processed together. The immunoSEQ multiplex PCR was used to amplify TCRB sequences from cDNA, yielding 87-bp fragments that span the CDR3 region. The amplicons were sequenced using the Illumina HiSeq platform. Processing in the source paper ran as follows. Synthetic template baselines were used to correct PCR bias computationally, reads within Hamming distance 2 were collapsed together, and singletons that could not be merged were discarded. By aligning reads against IMGT, V, D and J genes, CDR3 length, and insertions or deletions at six rearrangement sites were assigned. Within each subset, clonotype counts were normalized to sorted cell number, after which true diversity and Gini coefficients were computed with the tcR R package. The overlap coefficient, calculated on TCRB nucleotide sequences, was used to quantify repertoire sharing. The table comes from immuneACCESS by way of TCRdb, which keeps in-frame sequences with V and J called. Part of the clones is missing from these tables; in studies checked, under half for an unresolved V gene and the rest for unknown reasons. V, J and clone size are those of that table, while D and trimming were read from the DNA. This sample comprises 100,000 to 150,000 clones, 15% to 20% of them detected only once. The ten largest clonotypes hold roughly 2.5% of the sample.

Each donor gave one peripheral blood draw, around 100 mL on average, collected into heparinised tubes. A BD FACSAria II and a panel including CD45RO, CCR7, CD25, CD127, CD95 and CD27 were used to sort naive, central memory, regulatory and stem cell-like memory CD4+ T cells. A purity above 95% was achieved for all sorted populations. Right away, PBMCs were isolated by Lymphoprep density gradient centrifugation and were stained directly, with no culture step. So that batch effects would be minimized, each experiment stained and sorted samples in pairs, pairing one healthy donor with one patient. This clonotype was obtained from a man in his late teens or twenties with type 1 diabetes. The sequenced sample was central memory CD4+ T cells from blood.

The DNA is as follows: TGTGCCATCAGTGAGCCTCAGCGGGACTCCACTGAAGCTTTCTTT. Protein translation: CAISEPQRDSTEAFF. The rearranged chain carries TRBV10-3 and TRBJ1-1, with a weak D call of TRBD1 (5 bases match). CDR1 and CDR2, per the germline V gene, are ENHRY and SYGVKD. The V and J ends are trimmed by 2 bases and 4 bases, leaving 14 bases between them. From the cysteine through the phenylalanine, the CDR3 covers 15 amino acids. Only the CDR3 portion is preserved as DNA: 45 bases, with reading frame beginning at the first base.